These 10 T cell receptor beta chains originate from one sample sequenced in a study of blood T cell repertoires in COVID-19. Produced via immunoSEQ multiplex PCR; TCRdb's table is partial and in-frame only. The profile shows some 76,000 clones, about four fifths of them singletons. Sequenced: peripheral blood. The receptors shown here come from a woman between 55 and 75 years old with acute or convalescent COVID-19.

DNA of the CDR3: TGTGCCAGCAGATTGACAGGATTAGGAGAGACCCAGTACTTC. This translates into CASRLTGLGETQYF. This chain links TRBV27 with TRBJ2-5, with a tentative D call TRBD1 (6 bases). CDR1 MNHEY and CDR2 SMNVEV come from the germline V gene (reference sequence). Trimming pared 6 bases from V and 4 bases from J, leaving 15 bases between. The CDR3 extends over 14 amino acids.

This chain joins TRBV11-2 and TRBJ1-2; 9 bases fit TRBD1. The trim removed 7 bases at V and 4 bases at J, leaving 7 bases unmatched. Germline CDR1 reads SGHAT; CDR2 reads FQNNGV. CDR3 length: 14 amino acids. The CDR3 coding sequence is TGTGCCAGCAAACCGGGACAGGGAAGCTATGGCTACACCTTC. Translating gives CASKPGQGSYGYTF.

This sequence joins TRBV2 and TRBJ2-2; no clear D. The CDR3 extends over 15 amino acids. With 1 base removed from V and 5 bases from J, the gap between germline ends came to 11 bases. Germline CDR1 and CDR2: SNHLY and FYNNEI. DNA for the CDR3: TGTGCCAGCAGTGAAGTTCCTCTTTTGACCGGGGAGCTGTTTTTT. It codes for CASSEVPLLTGELFF.

The rearrangement uses TRBV5-4 and TRBJ2-7, with TRBD1 identical over 7 bases. The CDR3 sequence is 13 residues long. With 1 base clipped from V and 4 bases from J, the junction kept 2 bases outside the gene matches. CDR1 is SGHNT and CDR2 is YYREEE in the germline V gene (reference sequence). The CDR3 DNA reads TGTGCCAGCAGCTTGAACAGGGGATACGAGCAGTACTTC. It yields the protein CASSLNRGYEQYF. Supplemented by reference TRBV5-4 and TRBJ2-7, the full variable domain reads ETGVTQSPTHLIKTRGQQVTLRCSSQSGHNTVSWYQQALGQGPQFIFQYYREEENGRGNFPPRFSGLQFPNYSSELNVNALELDDSALYLCASSLNRGYEQYFGPGTRLTVT.

V gene TRBV27 combines with J gene TRBJ1-3; D is unclear. Per the germline V gene, CDR1 is MNHEY and CDR2 is SMNVEV (reference sequence). Trimming removed 6 bases at V and 2 bases at J, with 8 bases between. The CDR3 length is 13 residues. CDR3 nucleotides: TGTGCCAGCAGGGCACTAGCTGGAAACACCATATATTTT. Encoded protein: CASRALAGNTIYF.

J is TRBJ1-6 and V is TRBV30, with TRBD1 identical over 7 bases. Trimming cost V 4 bases and J 0 bases; bases outside gene matches: 3. Per germline, CDR1 GTSNPN and CDR2 SVGIG (reference sequence). CDR3 length: 15 amino acids. In DNA, the CDR3 is TGTGCCTGGACCACAGGGGTCTCCTATAATTCACCCCTCCACTTT. This gives the protein CAWTTGVSYNSPLHF.

V gene TRBV5-1 combines with J gene TRBJ1-1; TRBD1 might be the D (5 bases). Trimming pared 0 bases from V and 0 bases from J, leaving 9 bases between. Per the germline V gene, CDR1 is SGHRS and CDR2 is YFSETQ. The CDR3 runs 15 residues. CDR3 protein: CASSLDRGMNTEAFF. CDR3 sequence (DNA): TGCGCCAGCAGCTTGGATAGGGGTATGAACACTGAAGCTTTCTTT.

The V and J genes are TRBV23-1 and TRBJ2-6; maybe TRBD1 (6 bases). TRBV23-1 qualifies as an ORF whose function is uncertain. Trimming took 4 bases from V and 0 from J, leaving 10 bases between them. The CDR3 is 16 residues long. The CDR3 spells CASSPYRVSGANVLTF. The CDR3 bases are TGCGCCAGCAGTCCCTACAGGGTCTCTGGGGCCAACGTCCTGACTTTC.

This rearrangement joins TRBV7-2 to TRBJ1-2; TRBD1 matches 7 bases. The CDR3 has 14 amino acids. The germline gives CDR1 SGHTA, CDR2 FQGNSA. The ends lost 5 bases at V and 0 bases at J; junction bases unmatched: 3. CDR3 loop: CASSRTGTNYGYTF. CDR3 sequence (DNA): TGTGCCAGCAGCCGGACAGGCACTAACTATGGCTACACCTTC.

The chain uses TRBV14 and TRBJ1-4; no clear D gene. The ends were cut back, 3 bases at V and 3 bases at J, with 14 bases in the middle. The CDR3 is 16 amino acids. CDR1 SGHDN and CDR2 FVKESK come from the germline V gene. CDR3: CASSHSQSPANEKLFF. The CDR3 region has the DNA TGTGCCAGCAGCCATTCCCAGTCTCCCGCTAATGAAAAACTGTTTTTT.